This T cell receptor (beta chain) was captured by sequencing in a study of blood T cells in healthy people across ages. V lost 0 bases and J lost 0, with 9 bases in between. CDR3 size: 15 residues. The germline V gene encodes CDR1 DFQATT and CDR2 SNEGSKA (reference sequence). This clonotype was counted many times. Its antigen is undetermined. Findings of the study overall: Roughly linearly, TCR beta diversity per million T cells fell as age increased.

It was with a sample-barcoded 5' primer and a J-beta primer mix that a second PCR of about 6 to 12 cycles was run. TCRdb processed the 5' RACE reads anew with MiXCR; each CDR3 protein has one entry. There are 550,000 to 650,000 distinct CDR3 sequences in the sample; roughly 31% occur only once, and less than 20% lies in the top ten. The TCR originated in a woman aged 80 or older in good health. This chain links TRBV20-1 with TRBJ1-5; D is undetermined. Sequencing was done on a sample of blood. CDR3 nucleotides: TGCAGTGCTAGAGATTACCTCACTAGCAATCAGCCCCAGCATTTT. Its protein product is CSARDYLTSNQPQHF.